This entry lists 29 T cell receptor beta chains sequenced from one sample in a study of cytomegalovirus exposure and HLA in healthy donors. The PCR ran on 60 Vbeta and 13 Jbeta primers. Data came from immunoSEQ multiplex PCR; TCRdb stores just in-frame clones and leaves some out. The sample includes about 160,000 clones, over 70% of them seen just once. The sample taken for sequencing was PBMCs. These receptors were taken from a man younger than 30 in good health and CMV-seropositive.

The V gene is TRBV7-2, the J gene TRBJ2-2; D possibly corresponds to TRBD2 (6 bases). The V gene lost 4 bases and the J gene lost 3 bases, with 15 bases spanning the gap. The germline V gene encodes CDR1 SGHTA and CDR2 FQGNSA. CDR3 length: 16 residues. CDR3 in DNA: TGTGCCAGCAGCTCGGGAGTACGGGACCACACCGGGGAGCTGTTTTTT. Encoded protein: CASSSGVRDHTGELFF.

V is TRBV5-6 and J is TRBJ2-5; TRBD1 matches at 7 bases. This CDR3 has 14 residues. The germline V gene has CDR1 SGHDT and CDR2 YYEEEE. J gave up 5 bases and V 2 bases, and 6 bases lay outside the gene matches. CDR3: CASSFDRARETQYF. CDR3 nucleotide sequence: TGTGCCAGCAGCTTTGACAGGGCCCGGGAGACCCAGTACTTC. Variable domain in full (rest from reference TRBV5-6 and TRBJ2-5): DAGVTQSPTHLIKTRGQQVTLRCSPKSGHDTVSWYQQALGQGPQFIFQYYEEEERQRGNFPDRFSGHQFPNYSSELNVNALLLGDSALYLCASSFDRARETQYFGPGTRLLVL.

A single count supports this clone. The chain is built from TRBV7-2 and TRBJ2-5, with TRBD2 as a possible D gene (5 bases). CDR3 length: 14 residues. Trimming took 1 base from V and 5 from J, leaving 11 bases between them. The germline V gene encodes CDR1 SGHTA and CDR2 FQGNSA. CDR3 loop: CASSLVLAAETQYF. The CDR3 DNA is TGTGCCAGCAGCTTAGTGCTAGCAGCTGAGACCCAGTACTTC.

V and J are TRBV5-1 and TRBJ2-3, with 7 bases matching TRBD2. This CDR3 has 16 amino acids. Germline V lookup: CDR1 SGHRS, CDR2 YFSETQ. The V and J ends lost 4 bases and 1 base, in that order; junction bases with no gene match: 9. CDR3 bases: TGCGCCAGCAGCCCGGGCGGAGGGAGGGGCACAGATACGCAGTATTTT. Translation: CASSPGGGRGTDTQYF. Together with reference TRBV5-1 and TRBJ2-3, the CDR3 gives the full variable domain: KAGVTQTPRYLIKTRGQQVTLSCSPISGHRSVSWYQQTPGQGLQFLFEYFSETQRNKGNFPGRFSGRQFSNSRSEMNVSTLELGDSALYLCASSPGGGRGTDTQYFGPGTRLTVL.

The rearrangement uses TRBV19 and TRBJ2-2; the match to TRBD2 covers 9 bases. The CDR3 is 15 residues long. The junction had 3 bases not matched to a gene; V was cut back by 5 bases and J by 2 bases. The germline V gene has CDR1 LNHDA and CDR2 SQIVND (reference sequence). The CDR3 bases are TGTGCCAGTAGTTTTAGCGGGAGAAACACCGGGGAGCTGTTTTTT. It yields the protein CASSFSGRNTGELFF.

V usage is TRBV30 and J usage is TRBJ2-5, with TRBD1 as a possible D gene (5 bases). The germline gives CDR1 GTSNPN, CDR2 SVGIG (reference sequence). V lost 3 bases, J lost 4 bases, and 9 bases lay in between. The CDR3 runs 12 residues. The CDR3: CAWSPGSETQYF. CDR3 sequence (DNA): TGTGCCTGGAGCCCAGGGTCAGAGACCCAGTACTTC.

The gene calls are TRBV4-3 and TRBJ1-2; D remains unclear. The CDR3 consists of 13 residues. V lost 0 bases and J 5 bases, leaving 7 bases between the germline ends. Germline assignment: CDR1 LGHNA and CDR2 YSLEER. As DNA, the CDR3 is TGCGCCAGCAGCCAAGAACGAGGGTATGGCTACACCTTC. This translates into CASSQERGYGYTF.

This clone was recorded once. The chain recombines TRBV5-5 with TRBJ1-5; the D is unclear. CDR3 length: 15 amino acids. Trimming shortened V by 0 bases and J by 0 bases, and 7 bases separated the two germline ends. The V gene's germline CDR1 is SGHKS and CDR2 YYEKEE (reference sequence). CDR3 amino acids: CASSLGQASNQPQHF. In DNA form, the CDR3 reads TGTGCCAGCAGCTTGGGGCAGGCTAGCAATCAGCCCCAGCATTTT.

CDR3 protein: CASSRDRGYEQYF. CDR3 in DNA: TGTGCCAGCAGTCGGGACAGGGGCTACGAGCAGTACTTC. The chain links TRBV27 to TRBJ2-7, with 10 bases lining up with TRBD1. V lost 5 bases, J lost 3 bases, and 1 base stayed unmatched. The CDR3 extends over 13 amino acids. Germline V gene sequence: CDR1 MNHEY, CDR2 SMNVEV (reference sequence).

The chain recombines TRBV9 with TRBJ2-1; maybe TRBD2 (5 bases). V lost 5 bases, J lost 3 bases, and 15 bases lay in between. Germline CDR1 reads SGDLS; CDR2 reads YYNGEE. The CDR3 contains 15 residues. DNA of the CDR3: TGTGCCAGCAGTTTCGCGGACTTCATCTACAATGAGCAGTTCTTC. The encoded protein is CASSFADFIYNEQFF.

The chain has TRBV7-3 and TRBJ1-2; maybe TRBD1 (6 bases). V gave up 4 bases and J gave up 3 bases, with 24 bases separating them. This CDR3 spans 18 amino acids. Germline-derived CDR1 and CDR2 are SGHTA and FQGTGA. The CDR3 coding sequence is TGTGCCAGCAGCTCCCGGGGGGGCAGCGCAGGGGTCGACTATGGCTACACCTTC. Residues: CASSSRGGSAGVDYGYTF.

The V call is TRBV4-1, the J call TRBJ1-4; the match to TRBD1 covers 10 bases. V lost 6 bases and J lost 6; bases outside the gene matches: 7. The germline V gene encodes CDR1 MGHRA and CDR2 YSYEKL. The CDR3 sequence is 15 residues long. The CDR3 nucleotides are TGCGCCAGCAGGCCCCTGGGGACAGGGGATGAAAAACTGTTTTTT. Its protein is CASRPLGTGDEKLFF.

This sequence joins TRBV7-9 and TRBJ1-5; D remains unclear. Germline-derived CDR1 and CDR2 are SEHNR and FQNEAQ (reference sequence). There are 13 residues in the CDR3. The ends were cut back, 1 base at V and 3 bases at J, with 4 bases in the middle. Written as DNA, the CDR3 is TGTGCCAGCAGCTTAGGGGCCAATCAGCCCCAGCATTTT. Translating it yields CASSLGANQPQHF.

J is TRBJ2-5 and V is TRBV6-1; 8 bases are a match to TRBD1. TRBJ2-7 explains the end of the DNA better; the J call may be wrong. The CDR3 runs to 14 residues. The germline V gene encodes CDR1 MNHNS and CDR2 SASEGT. CDR3 nucleotide sequence: TGTGCCAGCAGTGTGGAGACAGGGGTGTACGAGCAGTACTTC. It encodes CASSVETGVYEQYF.

This clone was observed a handful of times. The gene calls are TRBV5-1 and TRBJ1-1, with 8 bases matching TRBD1. Per the germline V gene, CDR1 is SGHRS and CDR2 is YFSETQ. This CDR3 has 14 residues. V was clipped by 4 bases and J by 3 bases; unmatched bases: 5. CDR3 DNA: TGCGCCAGCAGCCCGCAGGGGGCGCACACTGAAGCTTTCTTT. Amino acids: CASSPQGAHTEAFF.

In this sample, this clone turned up a few times. The V gene is TRBV6-1, the J gene TRBJ1-5; tentative D call: TRBD1 (5 bases). The CDR3 covers 15 residues. Per germline, CDR1 MNHNS and CDR2 SASEGT. Trimming removed 0 bases at V and 6 bases at J, with 12 bases between. CDR3 nucleotide sequence: TGTGCCAGCAGTGAAGCGACCAGGGAGGCTCAGCCCCAGCATTTT. Its protein product is CASSEATREAQPQHF.

Points on this clone: The same CDR3 arises from other DNA sequences in this sample as well. The chain uses TRBV5-1 and TRBJ2-1; no clear D. CDR1 SGHRS and CDR2 YFSETQ come from the germline V gene. V was clipped by 4 bases and J by 2 bases, with 4 bases between them. The CDR3 is 12 residues long. The CDR3 sequence: CASSLAYNEQFF. As DNA, the CDR3 is TGCGCCAGCAGCCTTGCCTACAATGAGCAGTTCTTC.

This rearrangement joins TRBV7-9 to TRBJ2-7; TRBD2 matches 7 bases. From germline, CDR1 is SEHNR and CDR2 FQNEAQ (reference sequence). The J segment lost 0 bases and the V segment lost 6 bases, leaving 8 bases of the junction unmatched. The CDR3 is 15 amino acids. CDR3 region: CASRRSGISSYEQYF. The DNA of the CDR3 is TGTGCCAGCAGAAGAAGCGGGATCAGCTCCTACGAGCAGTACTTC.

CDR3 DNA: TGTGCCAGCAGTGACCCAGGGTATGGCTACACCTTC. Its protein is CASSDPGYGYTF. This chain connects TRBV25-1 to TRBJ1-2, with D maybe TRBD1 (5 bases). Between the trimmed V and J ends, which lost 3 bases and 5 bases, there was a span of 7 bases. Germline V gene lookup returns CDR1 MGHDK and CDR2 SYGVNS. The CDR3 is 12 residues long.

This chain links TRBV28 with TRBJ1-1, with 11 positions matching TRBD1. The CDR3 has 14 residues. Trimming took 5 bases from V and 3 from J; bases not matched to a gene: 2. Germline assignment: CDR1 MDHEN and CDR2 SYDVKM. CDR3 sequence: CASSGTGGYTEAFF. The CDR3, as DNA: TGTGCCAGCAGTGGGACAGGGGGTTACACTGAAGCTTTCTTT.

This sequence joins TRBV2 and TRBJ2-5; D may be TRBD2 (7 bases). The CDR3 is made up of 15 amino acids. Trimming shortened V by 11 bases and J by 1 base, and 20 bases separated the two germline ends. CDR1 and CDR2 (germline): SNHLY, FYNNEI. DNA of the CDR3: TGTGCCGGCTCCGCCGGGGGGCCGACCCAAGAGACCCAGTACTTC. Translation: CAGSAGGPTQETQYF.

The V and J genes are TRBV14 and TRBJ2-7; 7 bases map to TRBD1. The J segment lost 4 bases and the V segment lost 5 bases, leaving 11 bases of the junction unmatched. Germline V CDR1 and CDR2: SGHDN, FVKESK. CDR3 size: 15 residues. The CDR3 bases are TGTGCCAGCAGCGCGACGACAGGGTTAGATTACGAGCAGTACTTC. Translating it yields CASSATTGLDYEQYF.

The chain employs TRBV6-6 and TRBJ1-4; a weak D match, TRBD1 (5 bases). Trimming cost V 5 bases and J 5 bases, with 18 bases left between them. The length of the CDR3 is 16 residues. CDR1 is MNHNY and CDR2 is SVGAGI in the germline V gene (reference sequence). CDR3 sequence reads: CASSRLIQGRNEKLFF. Written as DNA, the CDR3 is TGTGCCAGCAGTCGACTCATCCAGGGAAGGAATGAAAAACTGTTTTTT.

J is TRBJ1-6 and V is TRBV11-2; D possibly corresponds to TRBD1 (6 bases). The CDR3 is 14 residues long. With 4 bases removed from V and 4 bases from J, the gap between germline ends came to 8 bases. Germline CDR1 is SGHAT and CDR2 is FQNNGV. The CDR3 DNA reads as TGTGCCAGCAGCTCGGGACATTATAATTCACCCCTCCACTTT. It specifies CASSSGHYNSPLHF.

CDR3 residues: CATFPRVVRGRNEKLFF. CDR3 nucleotides: TGCGCCACCTTCCCTCGGGTTGTGAGAGGGAGGAACGAAAAACTGTTTTTT. The chain combines TRBV10-2 with TRBJ1-4; D is undetermined. The germline V and J ends were trimmed by 10 bases and 8 bases, with 29 bases remaining between them. The germline gives CDR1 WSHSY, CDR2 SAAADI. This CDR3 region has 17 residues.

This clone was seen once. V usage is TRBV7-8 and J usage is TRBJ2-5; no clear D gene. Per germline, CDR1 SGHVS and CDR2 FQNEAQ. V lost 2 bases to trimming and J lost 4 bases, with 5 bases between them. The length of the CDR3 is 12 residues. The CDR3 nucleotides read TGTGCCAGCAGCTTAACTCGAGAGACCCAGTACTTC. Protein: CASSLTRETQYF.

The chain links TRBV2 to TRBJ2-7; D possibly corresponds to TRBD1 (6 bases). This CDR3 comprises 18 residues. Germline-derived CDR1 and CDR2 are SNHLY and FYNNEI. Trimming stripped 3 bases from V and 0 bases from J, with 21 bases between. The CDR3 spells CASSDFRGPYPSSYEQYF. For the CDR3, the DNA is TGTGCCAGCAGTGATTTCAGGGGCCCTTATCCCAGCTCCTACGAGCAGTACTTC.

The V and J genes are TRBV14 and TRBJ2-2, with TRBD1 identical over 10 bases. The length of the CDR3 is 16 residues. The V and J ends lost 4 bases and 6 bases, in that order; junction bases with no gene match: 8. The germline V gene encodes CDR1 SGHDN and CDR2 FVKESK. CDR3 nucleotides: TGTGCCAGCAGCCCCCGACAGGGGGCTAGTTCCGGGGAGCTGTTTTTT. Translating gives CASSPRQGASSGELFF.

In DNA form, the CDR3 reads TGTGCCTGGAGCCCGCGGGGACTAGCGGGGGGGCTGGGTACGCAGTATTTT. This sequence encodes CAWSPRGLAGGLGTQYF. The chain uses TRBV30 and TRBJ2-3, with 16 bases fitting TRBD2. V was pared by 3 bases and J by 8 bases, with 11 bases of the junction left unmatched. CDR1 and CDR2 (germline): GTSNPN, SVGIG (reference sequence). CDR3 length: 17 residues.